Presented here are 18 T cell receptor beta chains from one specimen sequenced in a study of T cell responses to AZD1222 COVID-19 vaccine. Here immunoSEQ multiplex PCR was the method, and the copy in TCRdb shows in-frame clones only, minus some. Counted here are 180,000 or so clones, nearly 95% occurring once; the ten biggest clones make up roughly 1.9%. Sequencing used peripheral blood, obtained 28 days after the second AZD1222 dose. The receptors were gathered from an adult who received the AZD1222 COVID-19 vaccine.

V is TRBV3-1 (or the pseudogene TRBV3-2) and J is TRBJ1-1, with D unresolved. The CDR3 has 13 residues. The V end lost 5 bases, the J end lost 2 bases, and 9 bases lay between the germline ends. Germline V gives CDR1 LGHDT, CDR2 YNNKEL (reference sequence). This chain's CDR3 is CASSERINTEAFF. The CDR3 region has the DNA TGTGCCAGCAGCGAACGGATCAACACTGAAGCTTTCTTT.

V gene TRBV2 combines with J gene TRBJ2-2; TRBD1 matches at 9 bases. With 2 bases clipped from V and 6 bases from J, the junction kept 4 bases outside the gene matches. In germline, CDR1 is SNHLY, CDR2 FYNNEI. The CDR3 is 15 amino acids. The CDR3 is CASSEQGQGSGELFF. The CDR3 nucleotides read TGTGCCAGCAGTGAACAGGGACAGGGTTCCGGGGAGCTGTTTTTT.

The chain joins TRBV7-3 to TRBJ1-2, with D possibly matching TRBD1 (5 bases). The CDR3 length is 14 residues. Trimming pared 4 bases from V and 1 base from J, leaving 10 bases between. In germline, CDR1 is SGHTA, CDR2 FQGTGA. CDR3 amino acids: CASSSLGDNYGYTF. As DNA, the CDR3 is TGTGCCAGCAGCTCTTTAGGGGATAACTATGGCTACACCTTC.

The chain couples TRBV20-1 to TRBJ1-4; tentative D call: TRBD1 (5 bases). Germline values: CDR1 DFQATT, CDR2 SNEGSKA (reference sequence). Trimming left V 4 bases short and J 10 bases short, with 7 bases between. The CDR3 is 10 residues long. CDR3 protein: CSAKQGKLFF. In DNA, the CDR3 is TGCAGTGCTAAGCAGGGAAAACTGTTTTTT.

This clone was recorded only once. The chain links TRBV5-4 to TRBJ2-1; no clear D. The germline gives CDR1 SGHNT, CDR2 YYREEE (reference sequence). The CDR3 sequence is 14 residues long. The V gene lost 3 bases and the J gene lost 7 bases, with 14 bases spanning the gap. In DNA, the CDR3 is TGTGCCAGCAGCTGGGCGACACTGGTGAATGAGCAGTTCTTC. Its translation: CASSWATLVNEQFF.

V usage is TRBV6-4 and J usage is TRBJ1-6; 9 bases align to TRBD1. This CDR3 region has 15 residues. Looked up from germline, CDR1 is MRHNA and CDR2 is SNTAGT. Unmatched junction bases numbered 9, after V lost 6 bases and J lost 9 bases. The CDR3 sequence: CASRDGTGSSSPLHF. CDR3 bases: TGTGCCAGCAGGGACGGGACAGGGTCAAGTTCACCCCTCCACTTT.

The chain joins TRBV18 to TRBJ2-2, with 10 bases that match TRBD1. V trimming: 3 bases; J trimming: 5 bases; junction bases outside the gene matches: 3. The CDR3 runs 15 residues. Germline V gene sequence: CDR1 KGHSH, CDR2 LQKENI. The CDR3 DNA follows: TGTGCCAGCTCACCGGGACAGGGGAAAACCGGGGAGCTGTTTTTT. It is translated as CASSPGQGKTGELFF.

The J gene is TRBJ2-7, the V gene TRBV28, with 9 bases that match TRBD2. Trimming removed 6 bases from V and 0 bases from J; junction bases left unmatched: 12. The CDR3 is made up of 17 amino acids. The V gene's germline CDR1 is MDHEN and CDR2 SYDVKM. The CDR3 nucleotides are TGTGCCAGCAGCCCTCCCCCTAGCGGGGAGAGCTCCTACGAGCAGTACTTC. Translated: CASSPPPSGESSYEQYF.

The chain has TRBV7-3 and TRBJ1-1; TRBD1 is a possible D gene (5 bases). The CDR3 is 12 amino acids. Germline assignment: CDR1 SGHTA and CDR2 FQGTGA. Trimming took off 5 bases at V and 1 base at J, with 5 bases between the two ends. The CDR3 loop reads CASSTGNTEAFF. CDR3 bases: TGTGCCAGCAGCACAGGGAACACTGAAGCTTTCTTT.

This CDR3 is CASSNGQGINEQYF. The DNA for the CDR3 is TGCGCCAGCAGCAACGGACAGGGAATCAACGAGCAGTACTTC. The chain couples TRBV5-1 to TRBJ2-7, with TRBD1 matching 8 bases. Germline trimming cut 4 bases from V and 5 bases from J; bases unmatched to any gene: 8. This CDR3 spans 14 amino acids. The germline gives CDR1 SGHRS, CDR2 YFSETQ.

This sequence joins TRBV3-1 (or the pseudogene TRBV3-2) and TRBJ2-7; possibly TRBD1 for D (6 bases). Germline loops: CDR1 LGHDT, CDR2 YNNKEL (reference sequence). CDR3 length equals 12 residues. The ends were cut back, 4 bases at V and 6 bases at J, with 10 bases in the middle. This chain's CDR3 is CASSREGGEQYF. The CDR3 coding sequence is TGTGCCAGCAGCCGAGAAGGGGGCGAGCAGTACTTC.

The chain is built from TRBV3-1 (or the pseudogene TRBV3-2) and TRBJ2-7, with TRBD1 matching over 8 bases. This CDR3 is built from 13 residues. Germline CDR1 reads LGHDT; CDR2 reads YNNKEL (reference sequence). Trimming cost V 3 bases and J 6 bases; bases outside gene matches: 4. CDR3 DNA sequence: TGTGCCAGCAGCCACACAGGGGGTGTCGAGCAGTACTTC. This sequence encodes CASSHTGGVEQYF.

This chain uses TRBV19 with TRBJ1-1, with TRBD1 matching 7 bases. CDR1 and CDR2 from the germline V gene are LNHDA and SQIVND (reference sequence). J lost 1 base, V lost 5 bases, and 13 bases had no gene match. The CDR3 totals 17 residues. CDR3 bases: TGTGCCAGTAGTCCCCCTAGTTGGACAGGAAGGAACACTGAAGCTTTCTTT. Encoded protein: CASSPPSWTGRNTEAFF.

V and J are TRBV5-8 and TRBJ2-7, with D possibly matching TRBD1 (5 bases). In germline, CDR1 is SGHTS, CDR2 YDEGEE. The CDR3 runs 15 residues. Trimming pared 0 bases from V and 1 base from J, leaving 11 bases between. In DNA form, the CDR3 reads TGTGCCAGCAGCTTGGGTGTAAGGGGATCCTACGAGCAGTACTTC. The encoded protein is CASSLGVRGSYEQYF.

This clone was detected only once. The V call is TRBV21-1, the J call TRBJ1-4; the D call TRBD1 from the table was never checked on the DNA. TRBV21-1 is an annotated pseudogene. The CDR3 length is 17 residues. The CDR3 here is CASSTRGRGATNEKLFF. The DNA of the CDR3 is TGTGCCAGCAGCACCAGGGGGCGTGGGGCAACTAATGAAAAACTGTTTTTT.

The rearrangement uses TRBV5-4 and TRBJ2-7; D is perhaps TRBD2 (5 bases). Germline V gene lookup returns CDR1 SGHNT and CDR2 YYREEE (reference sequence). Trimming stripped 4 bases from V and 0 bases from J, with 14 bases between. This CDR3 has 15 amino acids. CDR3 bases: TGTGCCAGCAGCCCATGGGTGGGGAGCTCCTACGAGCAGTACTTC. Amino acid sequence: CASSPWVGSSYEQYF.

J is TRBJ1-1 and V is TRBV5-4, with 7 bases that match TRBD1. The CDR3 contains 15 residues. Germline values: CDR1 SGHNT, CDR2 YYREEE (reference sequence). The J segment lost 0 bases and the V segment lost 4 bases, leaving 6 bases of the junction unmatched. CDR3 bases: TGTGCCAGCAGCCCCGGGACAGATTTGAACACTGAAGCTTTCTTT. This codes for CASSPGTDLNTEAFF.

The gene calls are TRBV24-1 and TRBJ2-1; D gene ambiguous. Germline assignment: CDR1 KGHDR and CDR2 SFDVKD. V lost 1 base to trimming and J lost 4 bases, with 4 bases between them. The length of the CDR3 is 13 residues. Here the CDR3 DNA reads TGTGCCACCAGTGATTTCAAATACAATGAGCAGTTCTTC. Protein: CATSDFKYNEQFF.